Here is one T cell receptor (beta chain) with its context. TCRdb re-called the RT-PCR reads with MiXCR, one entry per CDR3 protein. The sample holds roughly 620,000 distinct CDR3 sequences, around 10% seen once. This sample is drawn from a study of response to subunit inactivated influenza vaccine. These same data were also listed under a study on T cells expressing NK-cell markers. As reported in that work: Production of TCR beta cDNA relied on 5'RACE template switching with UMIs.

The material was PBMCs from blood, obtained on the day of vaccination. The source is a man aged 50 or older who received an inactivated influenza vaccine.

The CDR3 nucleotides read TGTGCCAGCAGCTTAGTTCCGAGCGATAATCAAGAGACCCAGTACTTC. It codes for CASSLVPSDNQETQYF. The J gene is TRBJ2-5, the V gene TRBV7-8; D ambiguous. The CDR3 spans 16 residues. Trimming stripped 1 base from V and 2 bases from J, with 14 bases between. CDR1 is SGHVS and CDR2 is FQNEAQ in the germline V gene.